The 12 T cell receptor beta chains below were found in one sample sequenced in a study of breast tumors, draining lymph nodes, adjacent tissues. TCRdb passed the multiplex PCR reads through MiXCR, listing each CDR3 protein once. The sample lists roughly 17,000 distinct CDR3 sequences; approximately 42% were seen once. Sequencing was carried out using breast tumor tissue. All receptors come from a female donor with breast cancer. Some clones in this sample may be carry-over from other donors' samples.

This clonotype was observed at least ten times. V usage is TRBV4-2 and J usage is TRBJ2-5; TRBD1 agrees at 9 bases. The length of the CDR3 is 13 residues. Germline V lookup: CDR1 LGHNA, CDR2 YNFKEQ. The trim removed 4 bases at V and 3 bases at J, leaving 0 bases unmatched. The CDR3 loop is CASSRDREETQYF. CDR3 nucleotide sequence: TGTGCCAGCAGCCGGGACAGGGAAGAGACCCAGTACTTC.

This clonotype has a count of ten or more. A much larger clone lies a single base off, so this may be a read error. No conserved phenylalanine or tryptophan ends this CDR3, so it is likely a read error. V is TRBV20-1 and J is TRBJ2-5; D uncertain. CDR1 and CDR2 from the germline V gene are DFQATT and SNEGSKA (reference sequence). Trimming shortened V by 6 bases and J by 5 bases, and 7 bases separated the two germline ends. The CDR3 has 10 residues. CDR3 in DNA: TGCAGTGCAGACCTGGAGACCCAGTACTCC. It encodes CSADLETQYS.

At least ten counts were recorded for this clonotype. At one boundary the junction diverges from the germline segment, which might be a read error. V gene TRBV7-7 combines with J gene TRBJ2-5, with 7 bases fitting TRBD2. CDR1 is SSHAT and CDR2 is FNYEAQ in the germline V gene (reference sequence). There are 17 residues in the CDR3. CDR3 region: CASSSRGASGLQETQYF. The CDR3 DNA is TGTGCTAGCAGCTCCCGCGGAGCTAGCGGTCTACAAGAGACCCAGTACTTC.

Many counts were recorded for this clonotype. The genes are TRBV6-2 or TRBV6-3 and TRBJ2-5; no clear D gene. CDR1 is MNHEY and CDR2 is SVGEGT in the germline V gene. Trimming stripped 6 bases from V and 3 bases from J, with 8 bases between. The CDR3 totals 12 residues. The CDR3 DNA sequence: TGTGCCAGCAGCCACACCAAAGAGACCCAGTACTTC. Protein: CASSHTKETQYF.

This clonotype has at least ten counts. The CDR3 sequence: CSARDGVTGELFF. The CDR3, as DNA: TGCAGTGCTAGAGATGGGGTCACCGGGGAGCTGTTTTTT. This chain connects TRBV20-1 to TRBJ2-2, with D uncertain. This CDR3 is 13 amino acids long. The ends were cut back, 0 bases at V and 4 bases at J, with 6 bases in the middle. Germline V gives CDR1 DFQATT, CDR2 SNEGSKA (reference sequence).

In this sample, this clonotype turned up once. The J gene is TRBJ2-7, the V gene TRBV2; TRBD1 matches 7 bases. V trimming: 10 bases; J trimming: 2 bases; junction bases outside the gene matches: 14. Germline V gene data show CDR1 as SNHLY and CDR2 as FYNNEI. This CDR3 region has 15 residues. CDR3 DNA: TGTGCCATAATCCCCGGGACAGCCGGAGCCTACGAGCAGTACGTC. Translating gives CAIIPGTAGAYEQYV.

The gene calls are TRBV18 and TRBJ2-2; TRBD1 matches 7 bases. Per germline, CDR1 KGHSH and CDR2 LQKENI. The CDR3 is 15 residues long. Germline trimming cut 5 bases from V and 4 bases from J; bases unmatched to any gene: 7. CDR3 sequence: CASSTGTAFTGELFF. The CDR3 DNA sequence: TGTGCCAGCTCAACCGGGACAGCCTTCACCGGGGAGCTGTTTTTT. Combining the CDR3 with reference TRBV18 and TRBJ2-2 gives the whole variable domain NAGVMQNPRHLVRRRGQEARLRCSPMKGHSHVYWYRQLPEEGLKFMVYLQKENIIDESGMPKERFSAEFPKEGPSILRIQQVVRGDSAAYFCASSTGTAFTGELFFGEGSRLTVL.

V is TRBV20-1 and J is TRBJ1-2, with 12 bases fitting TRBD1. CDR3 length equals 17 residues. CDR1 is DFQATT, CDR2 SNEGSKA, per germline (reference sequence). V lost 6 bases, J lost 2 bases, and 13 bases stayed unmatched. The CDR3 region is CSAEVHHGTGGNYGYTF. Here the CDR3 DNA reads TGCAGTGCCGAAGTTCACCACGGGACAGGGGGCAACTATGGCTACACCTTC.

The rearrangement links TRBV10-2 to TRBJ2-5; TRBD1 matches at 8 bases. This CDR3 has 18 residues. Trimming took 3 bases from V and 5 from J; bases not matched to a gene: 17. CDR1 is WSHSY, CDR2 SAAADI, per germline. The CDR3 nucleotides read TGCGCCAGCAGTGACGGCAGGGGGCTCACTAGTGGGACGGAGACCCAGTACTTC. Translation gives CASSDGRGLTSGTETQYF.

This clonotype was found many times. A single base separates this from a much larger clone, so it may be a read error. V usage is TRBV11-2 and J usage is TRBJ1-5; perhaps TRBD1 as D (5 bases). Germline assignment: CDR1 SGHAT and CDR2 FQNNGV. There are 13 residues in the CDR3. CDR3 DNA: TGTGCCAGCAGCTTGGGGGTCAATCCGCCCCAGCATTTT. It codes for CASSLGVNPPQHF.

This clonotype was counted many times. The chain joins TRBV30 to TRBJ1-5; 8 bases are a match to TRBD1. Looked up from germline, CDR1 is GTSNPN and CDR2 is SVGIG (reference sequence). The CDR3 runs 13 residues. V was pared by 5 bases and J by 2 bases, with 2 bases of the junction left unmatched. The CDR3 DNA is TGTGCCTGGGACAGGGGCGGCAATCAGCCCCAGCATTTT. The encoded protein is CAWDRGGNQPQHF.

On this clonotype itself: The germline gene is not matched at one end of the junction; a read error may be the cause. The chain has TRBV11-3 and TRBJ2-1; 10 bases align to TRBD2. The CDR3 spans 16 residues. Germline V gene sequence: CDR1 SGHNT, CDR2 YENEEA. CDR3 region: CASSPLPGLAFNERFF. The CDR3 bases are TGCGCCAGCAGTCCTCTGCCGGGACTAGCGTTCAATGAGCGGTTCTTC.